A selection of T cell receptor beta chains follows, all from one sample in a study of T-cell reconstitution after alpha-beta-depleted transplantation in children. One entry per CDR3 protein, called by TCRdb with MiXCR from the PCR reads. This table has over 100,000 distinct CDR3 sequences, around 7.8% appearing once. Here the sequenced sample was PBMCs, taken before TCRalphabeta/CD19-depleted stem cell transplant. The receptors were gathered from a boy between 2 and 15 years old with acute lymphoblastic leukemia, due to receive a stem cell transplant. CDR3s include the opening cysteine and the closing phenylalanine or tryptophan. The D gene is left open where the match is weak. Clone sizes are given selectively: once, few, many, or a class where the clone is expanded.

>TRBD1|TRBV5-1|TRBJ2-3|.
TGCGCCAGCAGTCCGGGACAGGGAACGCAGTATTTT
CASSPGQGTQYF
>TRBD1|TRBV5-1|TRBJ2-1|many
TGCGCCAGCAGGCAAACAGGGGTCCTAGACAATGAGCAGTTCTTC
CASRQTGVLDNEQFF
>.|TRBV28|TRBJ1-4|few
TGTGCCAGCAGTTTAGAACAGGGTGGAAAAAAACTGTTTTTT
CASSLEQGGKKLFF
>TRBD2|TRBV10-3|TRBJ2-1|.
TGTGCCATCAGGGGAGGACTAGACCCTGAGCAGTTCTTC
CAIRGGLDPEQFF
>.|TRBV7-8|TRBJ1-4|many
TGTGCCAGCAGCTTAGACAGTTTCGAAAAACTGTTTTTT
CASSLDSFEKLFF
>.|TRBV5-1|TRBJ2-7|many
TGCGCCAGCAGCATTGGTCCGGGACAAGGCTACGAGCAGTACTTC
CASSIGPGQGYEQYF
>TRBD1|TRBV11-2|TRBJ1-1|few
TGTGCCAGCACCTCGATAAGCGGGACAGGGGGCACTGAAGCTTTCTTT
CASTSISGTGGTEAFF
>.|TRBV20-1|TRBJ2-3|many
TGCAGTGCCGCCTATACTGGTACGCAGTATTTT
CSAAYTGTQYF
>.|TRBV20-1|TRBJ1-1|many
TGCAGTGCTAAACTGGTGACCACTGAAGCTTTCTTT
CSAKLVTTEAFF
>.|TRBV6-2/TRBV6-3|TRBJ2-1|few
TGTGCCAGCAGTTATCCCGATGAGCAGTTCTTC
CASSYPDEQFF
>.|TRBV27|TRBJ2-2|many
TGTGCCAGCAGTTTCCAGGGACCCACCGGGGAGCTGTTTTTT
CASSFQGPTGELFF
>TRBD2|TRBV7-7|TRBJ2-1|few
TGTGCTAGCAGCTTAGACGGGGGGAATGAGCAGTTCTTC
CASSLDGGNEQFF
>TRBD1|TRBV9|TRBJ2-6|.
TGTGCCAGCAGCGACGACAGGGCTGGGGCCAACGTCCTGACTTTC
CASSDDRAGANVLTF
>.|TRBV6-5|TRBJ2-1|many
TGTGCCAGCAGTTACTCGCGGGGCAATGAGCAGTTCTTC
CASSYSRGNEQFF
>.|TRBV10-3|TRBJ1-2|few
TGTGCCATCAGTGATAGTGATGGCTACACCTTC
CAISDSDGYTF
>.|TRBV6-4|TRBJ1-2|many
TGTGCCAGCAGTGACCGGGACTCCTCCAATGGCTACACCTTC
CASSDRDSSNGYTF
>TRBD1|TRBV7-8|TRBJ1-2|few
TGTGCCAGCAGCCCCTGGACAGGGGGCGCGGGTGGCTACACCTTC
CASSPWTGGAGGYTF
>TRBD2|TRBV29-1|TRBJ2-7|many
TGCAGCGTTCGGCGGGGGGGGACCTACGAGCAGTACTTC
CSVRRGGTYEQYF
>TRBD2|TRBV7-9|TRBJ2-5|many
TGTGCCAGCAGCTTGGGCACTAGCGCGGGGCAAGAGACCCAGTACTTC
CASSLGTSAGQETQYF
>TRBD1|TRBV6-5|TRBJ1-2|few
TGTGCCAGCACTGACAGGGGGCATGGCTACACCTTC
CASTDRGHGYTF